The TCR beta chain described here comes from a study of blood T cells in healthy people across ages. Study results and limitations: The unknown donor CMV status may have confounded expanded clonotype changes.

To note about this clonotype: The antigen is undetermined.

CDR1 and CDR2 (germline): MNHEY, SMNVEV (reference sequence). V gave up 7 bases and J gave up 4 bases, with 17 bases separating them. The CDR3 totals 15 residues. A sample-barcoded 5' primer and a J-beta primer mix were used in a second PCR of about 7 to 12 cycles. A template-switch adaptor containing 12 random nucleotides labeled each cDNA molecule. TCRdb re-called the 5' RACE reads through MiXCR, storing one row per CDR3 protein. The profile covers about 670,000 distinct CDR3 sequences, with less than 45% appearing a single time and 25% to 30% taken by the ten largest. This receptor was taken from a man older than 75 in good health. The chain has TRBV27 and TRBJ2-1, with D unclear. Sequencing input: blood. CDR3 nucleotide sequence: TGTGCCAGCATGCAGGACCGTTTATCGTACAATGAGCAGTTCTTC. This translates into CASMQDRLSYNEQFF.